Listed here are 7 T cell receptor beta chains from one sample, sequenced in a study of type 1 regulatory T cells. TCRdb recomputed calls from the reads with MiXCR, one row per CDR3 protein. The table records 55,000 to 65,000 distinct CDR3 sequences, approximately 60% of them present only once. Their antigen targets remain unknown. The sample taken for sequencing was cultured non-Tr1 T cells, either the whole culture or a sorted T cell fraction (not recorded which). These TCRs come from a human donor in good health.

The chain carries TRBV5-1 and TRBJ1-5; unclear D gene. CDR3 length equals 13 residues. V was trimmed by 0 bases and J by 5 bases, leaving 6 bases between them. Germline V gene data show CDR1 as SGHRS and CDR2 as YFSETQ. CDR3 DNA sequence: TGCGCCAGCAGCTTGGCCTGGGATCAGCCCCAGCATTTT. Its protein is CASSLAWDQPQHF.

This clonotype was observed once. The chain employs TRBV6-1 and TRBJ2-2; TRBD2 agrees at 11 bases. V lost 2 bases and J lost 0; bases outside the gene matches: 5. The CDR3 contains 18 residues. Germline CDR1 MNHNS, CDR2 SASEGT. The CDR3 bases are TGTGCCAGCAGTGAACTTGATAGCGGGAGGGCGAACACCGGGGAGCTGTTTTTT. Its protein product is CASSELDSGRANTGELFF.

Only one count was recorded for this clonotype. Germline is not matched at one junction end, which may reflect a read error. V usage is TRBV11-2 and J usage is TRBJ2-3; 9 bases fit TRBD2. This CDR3 has 15 amino acids. Germline V lookup: CDR1 SGHAT, CDR2 FQNNGV. CDR3 bases: TGTGCCAGCAGCTCTGGCGCGGGAGGGCCAGATACACAGTATTTT. Translation gives CASSSGAGGPDTQYF.

The chain has TRBV30 and TRBJ1-6; D is unresolved. Looked up from germline, CDR1 is GTSNPN and CDR2 is SVGIG (reference sequence). The germline V and J ends were trimmed by 4 bases and 6 bases, with 16 bases remaining between them. The CDR3 loop spans 15 amino acids. The CDR3 region is CAWTLLGSGNSPLHF. CDR3 DNA sequence: TGTGCCTGGACCCTTTTGGGGTCTGGTAATTCACCCCTCCACTTT.

This clonotype has just a few counts. This chain links TRBV6-6 with TRBJ2-4, with 11 positions matching TRBD2. Trimming at V came to 5 bases and at J to 0 bases, leaving 6 bases not matched to a gene. This CDR3 has 17 residues. CDR1 is MNHNY and CDR2 is SVGAGI in the germline V gene (reference sequence). CDR3 in amino acids: CASSDTSGGLAKNIQYF. The CDR3 nucleotides are TGTGCCAGCAGTGATACTAGCGGGGGTCTAGCCAAAAACATTCAGTACTTC.

Regarding this clonotype: The final CDR3 position lacks the conserved phenylalanine or tryptophan, pointing to a likely read error. The limits of the CDR3 on the DNA are not certain, so only TCRdb's listed CDR3 is given. The chain employs TRBV18 and TRBJ1-2. Germline V gene sequence: CDR1 KGHSH, CDR2 LQKENI. The CDR3 totals 8 residues, both ends included. CDR3 sequence: CASSPPLL.

The chain couples TRBV7-2 to TRBJ1-2; 11 positions agree with TRBD1. The CDR3 consists of 15 residues. The ends lost 0 bases at V and 8 bases at J; junction bases unmatched: 5. Looked up from germline, CDR1 is SGHTA and CDR2 is FQGNSA. CDR3 sequence reads: CASSLAGTGGRGYTF. DNA of the CDR3: TGTGCCAGCAGCTTAGCGGGGACAGGGGGTCGAGGCTACACCTTC.